This T cell receptor beta chain comes out of a study of blood T cell repertoires in COVID-19. Profiled with immunoSEQ multiplex PCR; TCRdb holds only in-frame clones, not every one. The profile shows roughly 400,000 clones, more than 75% of them singletons. Enrolment of Seattle patients took place during active infection, and they were followed longitudinally. CDR1 is SGHRS, CDR2 YFSETQ, per germline. The CDR3 is 14 residues long. V was cut by 7 bases and J by 4 bases, with 17 bases left in between. The sequence came from a woman aged 55 to 70 with COVID-19, enrolled during active disease. The sequenced sample was peripheral blood. This rearrangement joins TRBV5-1 to TRBJ2-5, with D possibly being TRBD2 (6 bases). Here the CDR3 DNA reads TGCGCCAGCCGAAGAGAAGGCGGGATAGAGACCCAGTACTTC. Amino acid sequence: CASRREGGIETQYF.